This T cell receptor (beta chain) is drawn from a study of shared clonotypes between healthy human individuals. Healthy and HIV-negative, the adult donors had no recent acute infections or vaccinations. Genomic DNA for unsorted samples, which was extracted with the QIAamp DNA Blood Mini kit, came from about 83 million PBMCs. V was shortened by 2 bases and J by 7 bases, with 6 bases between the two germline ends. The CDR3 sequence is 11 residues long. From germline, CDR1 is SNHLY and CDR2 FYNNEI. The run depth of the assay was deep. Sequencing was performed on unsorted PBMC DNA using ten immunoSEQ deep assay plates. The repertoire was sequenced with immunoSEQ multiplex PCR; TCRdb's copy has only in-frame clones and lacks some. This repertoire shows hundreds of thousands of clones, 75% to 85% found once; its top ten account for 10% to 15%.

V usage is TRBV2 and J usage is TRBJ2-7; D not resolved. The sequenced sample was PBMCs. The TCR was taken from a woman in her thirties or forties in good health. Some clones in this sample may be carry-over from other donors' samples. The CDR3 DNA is TGTGCCAGCAGTGAATTGAGTGAGCAGTACTTC. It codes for CASSELSEQYF.